The rows below give T cell receptor beta chains drawn from one sample of a study of shared clonotypes between healthy human individuals. The repertoire was sequenced with immunoSEQ multiplex PCR; TCRdb's copy has only in-frame clones and lacks some. Here the sample spans about 610,000 clones, roughly 96% being singletons. Sequenced sample: naive CD8+ T cells sorted from blood. These receptor sequences come from a woman in her thirties in good health. The CDR3 runs from the conserved cysteine through the conserved F or W. Each record gives: J gene, V gene, CDR3 protein.

TRBJ2-7 TRBV13 CASSPRGLAGGPGSYEQYF
TRBJ1-5 TRBV5-5 CASSIMTGDQPQHF
TRBJ2-2 TRBV9 CASSVGDRELFF
TRBJ1-1 TRBV4-1 CASSQDLRQGTEAFF
TRBJ1-1 TRBV4-1 CASSQIGRTTNTEAFF
TRBJ2-1 TRBV5-6 CASSFNTPGLLNEQFF
TRBJ2-3 TRBV2 CASRTSAGVLTDTQYF
TRBJ2-7 TRBV6-5 CASSYSGPLGEQYF
TRBJ2-3 TRBV9 CASSSRTGHPGPNTQYF
TRBJ1-1 TRBV19 CATRSTVNTEAFF
TRBJ2-7 TRBV10-3 CAISPSPGPGEQYF
TRBJ1-1 TRBV7-9 CASSPTVNTEAFF
TRBJ2-7 TRBV7-9 CATAVSRGAYEQYF
TRBJ1-2 TRBV29-1 CSAQTENYGYTF
TRBJ2-7 TRBV7-9 CASSFTGNYEQYF
TRBJ2-2 TRBV4-1 CASSPGLNTGELFF
TRBJ2-7 TRBV5-6 CASSFVMGTYEQYF
TRBJ1-2 TRBV4-2 CASSPAQGAGMHGYTF
TRBJ2-4 TRBV2 CATLYLHRENIQYF
TRBJ1-4 TRBV9 CASSARTGRRDEKLFF
TRBJ2-7 TRBV27 CASSFRGQGYEQYF
TRBJ2-5 TRBV2 CASSTTGVVETQYF
TRBJ1-2 TRBV25-1 CASSDSGLDGYTF
TRBJ1-3 TRBV5-4 CASSSGNTIYF
TRBJ1-5 TRBV14 CASSQDRVQPQHF
TRBJ2-1 TRBV9 CASSVGSGGTPNEQFF
TRBJ2-7 TRBV27 CASSFSGSSYEQYF
TRBJ1-4 TRBV25-1 CASSKTEKLFF
TRBJ1-5 TRBV28 CASSYGYSNQPQHF
TRBJ1-2 TRBV6-5 CASSFLGLKGYTF
TRBJ1-1 TRBV4-1 CASSQKQNTEAFF
TRBJ1-5 TRBV5-4 CASSLGGLNQPQHF
- TRBV27 CASSLQLAGSEQYF
TRBJ2-3 TRBV16 CASSQSAGLTDTQYF
TRBJ2-3 TRBV28 CASSGNIRASGRTTDTQYF